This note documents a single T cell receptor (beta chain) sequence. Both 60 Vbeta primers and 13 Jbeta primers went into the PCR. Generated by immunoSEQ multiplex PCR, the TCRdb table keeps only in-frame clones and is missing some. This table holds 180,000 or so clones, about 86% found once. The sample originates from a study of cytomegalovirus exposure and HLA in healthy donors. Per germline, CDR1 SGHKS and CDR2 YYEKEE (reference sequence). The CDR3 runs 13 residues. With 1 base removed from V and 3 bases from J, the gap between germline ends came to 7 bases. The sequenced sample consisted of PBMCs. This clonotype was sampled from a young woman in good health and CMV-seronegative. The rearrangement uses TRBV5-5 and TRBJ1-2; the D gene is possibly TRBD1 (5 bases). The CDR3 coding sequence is TGTGCCAGCAGCTTGCGGGGGGACTATGGCTACACCTTC. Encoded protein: CASSLRGDYGYTF.